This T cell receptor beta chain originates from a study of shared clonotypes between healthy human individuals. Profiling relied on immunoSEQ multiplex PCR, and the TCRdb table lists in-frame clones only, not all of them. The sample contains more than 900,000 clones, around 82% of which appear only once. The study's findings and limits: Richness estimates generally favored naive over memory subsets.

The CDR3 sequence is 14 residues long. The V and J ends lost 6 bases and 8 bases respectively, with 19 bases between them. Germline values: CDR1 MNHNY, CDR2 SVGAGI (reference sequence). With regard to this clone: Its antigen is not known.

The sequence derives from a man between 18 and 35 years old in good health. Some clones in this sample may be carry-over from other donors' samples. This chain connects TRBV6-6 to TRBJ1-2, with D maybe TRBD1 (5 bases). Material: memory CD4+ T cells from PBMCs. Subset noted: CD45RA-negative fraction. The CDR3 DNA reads TGTGCCAGCAGCACGACCCAGGGTTCGTCGGGCTACACCTTC. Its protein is CASSTTQGSSGYTF.